The T cell receptor beta chain under discussion was sequenced for a study of T-cell memory formation after mild COVID-19. Study details: Most TCR clusters belonged to a single donor. Study-wide results and limits: Memory sampled before infection contained some responding clones, suggesting cross-reactive memory joined. The CD4+ clones that contracted clustered mainly within CM and EM, and the CD8+ clones concentrated in EMRA. The authors left the SARS-CoV-2 specificity of second-wave clones peaking on day 37 unconfirmed.

TCRdb recomputed calls from the 5' RACE reads with MiXCR, one row per CDR3 protein. This sample has about 240,000 distinct CDR3 sequences, with around a tenth found just once. The CDR3 extends over 16 amino acids. V was clipped by 6 bases and J by 4 bases; unmatched bases: 9. The table lists this clonotype with a few counts. The antigen is undetermined. The sequenced sample was PBMCs or a T cell subset sorted from them (not recorded which). The TCR comes from a young man who had mild COVID-19 (a few samples of this study predate the infection). Cell type and time point are not known. This chain uses TRBV12-3 or TRBV12-4 with TRBJ2-3; 11 nucleotides agree with TRBD2. CDR3 in amino acids: CASRATSGGFSDTQYF. CDR3 nucleotide sequence: TGTGCCAGCAGGGCTACTAGCGGGGGTTTTTCAGATACGCAGTATTTT.